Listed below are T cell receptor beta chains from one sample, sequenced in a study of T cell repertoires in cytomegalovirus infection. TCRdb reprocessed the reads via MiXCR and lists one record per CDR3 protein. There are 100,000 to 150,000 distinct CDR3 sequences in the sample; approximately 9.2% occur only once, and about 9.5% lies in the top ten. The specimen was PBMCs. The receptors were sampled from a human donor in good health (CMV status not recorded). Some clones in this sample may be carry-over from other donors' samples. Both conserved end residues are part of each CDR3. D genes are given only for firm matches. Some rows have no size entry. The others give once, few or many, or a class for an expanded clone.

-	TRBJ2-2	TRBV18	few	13	CASSPQDTGELFF	TGTGCCAGCTCACCACAGGACACCGGGGAGCTGTTTTTT
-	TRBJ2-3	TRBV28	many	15	CASRSPRDKWDTQYF	TGTGCCAGCAGGTCCCCCCGGGACAAGTGGGATACGCAGTATTTT
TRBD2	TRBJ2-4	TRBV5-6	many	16	CASSLATASGGRIQYF	TGTGCCAGCAGCTTGGCCACGGCTAGCGGGGGGCGAATTCAGTACTTC
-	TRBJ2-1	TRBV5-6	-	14	CASSLTSSRMEQFF	TGTGCCAGCAGTCTTACCTCATCGAGGATGGAGCAGTTCTTC
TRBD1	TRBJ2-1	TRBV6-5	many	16	CASFPSGTGSYNEQFF	TGTGCCAGCTTTCCATCCGGGACAGGTTCCTACAATGAGCAGTTCTTC
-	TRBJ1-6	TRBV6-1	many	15	CASRQGSSYNSPLHF	TGTGCCAGCAGACAGGGTAGCTCCTATAATTCACCCCTCCACTTT
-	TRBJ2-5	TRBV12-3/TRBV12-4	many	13	CASSLVTEETQYF	TGTGCCAGCAGTTTGGTGACAGAAGAGACCCAGTACTTC
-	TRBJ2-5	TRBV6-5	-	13	CASSGAARGTQYF	TGTGCCAGCAGTGGGGCCGCCCGGGGGACCCAGTACTTC
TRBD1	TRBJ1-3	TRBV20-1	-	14	CSARTGDAGNTIYF	TGCAGTGCCCGGACAGGGGACGCTGGAAACACCATATATTTT
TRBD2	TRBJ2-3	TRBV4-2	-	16	CASSLLAGGDTDTQYF	TGTGCCAGCAGTCTCCTAGCGGGGGGGGATACAGATACGCAGTATTTT
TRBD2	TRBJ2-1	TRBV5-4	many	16	CASSLGLAAPYNEQFF	TGTGCCAGCAGCTTGGGACTAGCGGCACCTTACAATGAGCAGTTCTTC
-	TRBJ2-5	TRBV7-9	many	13	CASRGPIGGTQYF	TGTGCCAGCAGAGGACCGATTGGAGGGACCCAGTACTTC
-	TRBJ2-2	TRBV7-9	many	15	CASSLRGLVTGELFF	TGTGCCAGCAGCTTACGAGGACTTGTCACCGGGGAGCTGTTTTTT
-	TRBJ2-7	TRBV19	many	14	CASSIQGTVGEQYF	TGTGCCAGTAGTATCCAGGGGACTGTTGGGGAGCAGTACTTC